This entry describes one T cell receptor (beta chain). Only in-frame clones appear in the TCRdb table, and some are missing; sequencing was by immunoSEQ multiplex PCR. This sample yields roughly 330,000 clones, of which around 92% are seen a single time; around 6.6% belongs to the top ten. The germline gives CDR1 MNHEY, CDR2 SVGEGT. The CDR3 loop spans 15 amino acids. Trimming removed 4 bases from V and 3 bases from J; junction bases left unmatched: 2. The data were taken from a study of blood T cell repertoires in COVID-19. What was sequenced was peripheral blood. This clonotype was sampled from a young man who had recovered from COVID-19. The chain couples TRBV6-2 or TRBV6-3 to TRBJ2-1, with TRBD2 matching 11 bases. CDR3 protein: CASSLAGGIYNEQFF. In nucleotides, the CDR3 is TGTGCCAGCAGTTTAGCGGGGGGGATCTACAATGAGCAGTTCTTC.